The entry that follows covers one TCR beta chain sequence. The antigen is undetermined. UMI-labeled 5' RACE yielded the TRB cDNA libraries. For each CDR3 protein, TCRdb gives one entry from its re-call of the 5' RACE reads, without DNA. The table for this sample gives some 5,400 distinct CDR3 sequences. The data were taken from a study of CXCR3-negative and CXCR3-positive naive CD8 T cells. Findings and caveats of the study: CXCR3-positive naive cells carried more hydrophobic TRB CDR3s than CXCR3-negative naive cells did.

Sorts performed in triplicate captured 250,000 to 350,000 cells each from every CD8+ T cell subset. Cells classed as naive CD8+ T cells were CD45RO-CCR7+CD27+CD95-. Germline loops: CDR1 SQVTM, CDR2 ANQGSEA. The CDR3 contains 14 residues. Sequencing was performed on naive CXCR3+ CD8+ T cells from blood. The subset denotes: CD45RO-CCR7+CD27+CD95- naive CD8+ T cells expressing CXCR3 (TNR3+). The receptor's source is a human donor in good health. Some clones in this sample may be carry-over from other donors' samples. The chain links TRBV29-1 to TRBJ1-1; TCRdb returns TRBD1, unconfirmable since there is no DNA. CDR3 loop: CSVGGGDLNTEAFF.